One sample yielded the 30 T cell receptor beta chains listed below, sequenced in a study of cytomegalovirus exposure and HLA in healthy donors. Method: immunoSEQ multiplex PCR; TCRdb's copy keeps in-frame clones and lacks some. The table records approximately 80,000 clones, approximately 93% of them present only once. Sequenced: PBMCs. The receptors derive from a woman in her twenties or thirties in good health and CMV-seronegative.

CDR3 amino acids: CASSYVRTSTHNEQFF. CDR3 coding DNA: TGTGCCAGCAGTTACGTCAGGACTAGCACCCACAATGAGCAGTTCTTC. The rearrangement uses TRBV6-6 and TRBJ2-1, with 8 nucleotides matching TRBD2. Germline values: CDR1 MNHNY, CDR2 SVGAGI (reference sequence). CDR3 size: 16 residues. V shed 2 bases, J shed 5 bases, and the junction held 8 bases outside the gene matches.

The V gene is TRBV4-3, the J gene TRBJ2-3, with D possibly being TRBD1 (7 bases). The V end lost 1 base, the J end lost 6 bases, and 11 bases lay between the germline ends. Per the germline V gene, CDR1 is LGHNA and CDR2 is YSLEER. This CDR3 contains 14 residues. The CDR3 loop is CASSQARGEDTQYF. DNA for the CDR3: TGCGCCAGCAGCCAAGCCAGGGGGGAGGATACGCAGTATTTT.

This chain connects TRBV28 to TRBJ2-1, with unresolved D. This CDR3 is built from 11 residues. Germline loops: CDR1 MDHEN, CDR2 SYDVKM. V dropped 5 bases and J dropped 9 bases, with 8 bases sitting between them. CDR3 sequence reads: CASSTYVEQFF. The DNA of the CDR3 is TGTGCCAGCAGTACCTACGTTGAGCAGTTCTTC. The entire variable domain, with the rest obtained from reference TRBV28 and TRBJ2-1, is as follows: DVKVTQSSRYLVKRTGEKVFLECVQDMDHENMFWYRQDPGLGLRLIYFSYDVKMKEKGDIPEGYSVSREKKERFSLILESASTNQTSMYLCASSTYVEQFFGPGTRLTVL.

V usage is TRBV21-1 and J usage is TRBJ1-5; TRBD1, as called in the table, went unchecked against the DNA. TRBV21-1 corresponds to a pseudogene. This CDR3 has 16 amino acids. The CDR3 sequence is CASSNCGQGANQPQHF. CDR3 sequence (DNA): TGTGCCAGCAGCAACTGCGGACAGGGGGCTAATCAGCCCCAGCATTTT.

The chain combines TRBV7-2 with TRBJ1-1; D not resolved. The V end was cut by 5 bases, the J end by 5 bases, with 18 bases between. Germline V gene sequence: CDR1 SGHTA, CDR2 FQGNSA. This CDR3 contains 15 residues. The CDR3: CASSQKVGSMTEAFF. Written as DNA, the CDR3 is TGTGCCAGCAGCCAGAAAGTGGGTAGCATGACTGAAGCTTTCTTT.

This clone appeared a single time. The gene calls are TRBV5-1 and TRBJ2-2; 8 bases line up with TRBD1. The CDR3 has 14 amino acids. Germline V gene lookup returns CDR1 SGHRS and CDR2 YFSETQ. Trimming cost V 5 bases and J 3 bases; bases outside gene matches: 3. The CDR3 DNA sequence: TGCGCCAGCAGTCACAGGGGGTACACCGGGGAGCTGTTTTTT. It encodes CASSHRGYTGELFF.

The CDR3 DNA is TGCGCCAGCAGCCAAGATCGACAGGGCCGGAACACCATATATTTT. Amino acids: CASSQDRQGRNTIYF. The chain uses TRBV4-3 and TRBJ1-3; 7 nucleotides align to TRBD1. The CDR3 extends over 15 amino acids. Germline V gene data show CDR1 as LGHNA and CDR2 as YSLEER. Germline trimming cut 0 bases from V and 7 bases from J; bases unmatched to any gene: 6.

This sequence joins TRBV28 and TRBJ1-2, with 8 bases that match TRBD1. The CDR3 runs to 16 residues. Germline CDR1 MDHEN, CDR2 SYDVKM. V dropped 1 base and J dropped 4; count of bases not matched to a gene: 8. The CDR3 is CASSLSLQGALYGYTF. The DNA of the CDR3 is TGTGCCAGCAGTTTATCCCTGCAGGGGGCCCTCTATGGCTACACCTTC.

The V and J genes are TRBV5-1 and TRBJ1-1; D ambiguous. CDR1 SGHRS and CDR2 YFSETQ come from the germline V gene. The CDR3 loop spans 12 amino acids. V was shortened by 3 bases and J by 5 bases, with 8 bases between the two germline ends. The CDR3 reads CASSSGKTEAFF. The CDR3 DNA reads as TGCGCCAGCAGCTCGGGGAAGACTGAAGCTTTCTTT. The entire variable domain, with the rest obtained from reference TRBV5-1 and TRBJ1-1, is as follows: KAGVTQTPRYLIKTRGQQVTLSCSPISGHRSVSWYQQTPGQGLQFLFEYFSETQRNKGNFPGRFSGRQFSNSRSEMNVSTLELGDSALYLCASSSGKTEAFFGQGTRLTVV.

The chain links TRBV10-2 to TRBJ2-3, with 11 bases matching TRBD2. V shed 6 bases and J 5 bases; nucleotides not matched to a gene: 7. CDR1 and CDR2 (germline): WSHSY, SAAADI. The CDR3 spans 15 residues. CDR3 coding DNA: TGCGCCAGCAGGATACTAGCGGGAGCTCTAGATACGCAGTATTTT. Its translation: CASRILAGALDTQYF.

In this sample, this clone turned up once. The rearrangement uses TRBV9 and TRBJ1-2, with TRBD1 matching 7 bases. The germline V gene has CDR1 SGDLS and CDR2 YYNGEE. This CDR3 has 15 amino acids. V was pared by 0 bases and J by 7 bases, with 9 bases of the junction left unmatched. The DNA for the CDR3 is TGTGCCAGCAGCGTAGGAGACAGGGATATCTCTGGCTACACCTTC. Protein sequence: CASSVGDRDISGYTF.

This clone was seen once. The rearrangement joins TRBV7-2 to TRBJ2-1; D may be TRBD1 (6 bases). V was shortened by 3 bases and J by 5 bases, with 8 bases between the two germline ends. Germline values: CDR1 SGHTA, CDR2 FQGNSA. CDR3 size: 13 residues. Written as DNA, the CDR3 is TGTGCCAGCAGCTTGGACAGACACAATGAGCAGTTCTTC. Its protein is CASSLDRHNEQFF.

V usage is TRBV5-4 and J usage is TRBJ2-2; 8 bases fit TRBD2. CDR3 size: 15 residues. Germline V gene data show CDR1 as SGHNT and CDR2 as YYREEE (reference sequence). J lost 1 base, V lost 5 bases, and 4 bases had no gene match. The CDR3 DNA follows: TGTGCCAGCAGTTCAGCGGGAGTGAACACCGGGGAGCTGTTTTTT. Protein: CASSSAGVNTGELFF. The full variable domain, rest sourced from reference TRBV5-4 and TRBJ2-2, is ETGVTQSPTHLIKTRGQQVTLRCSSQSGHNTVSWYQQALGQGPQFIFQYYREEENGRGNFPPRFSGLQFPNYSSELNVNALELDDSALYLCASSSAGVNTGELFFGEGSRLTVL.

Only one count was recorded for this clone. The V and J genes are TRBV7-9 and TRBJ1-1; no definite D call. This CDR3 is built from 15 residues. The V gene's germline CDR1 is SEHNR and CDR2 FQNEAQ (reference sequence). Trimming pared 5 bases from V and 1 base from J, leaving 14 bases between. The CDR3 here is CASSPVLTSNTEAFF. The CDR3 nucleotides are TGTGCCAGCAGCCCAGTCCTTACATCGAACACTGAAGCTTTCTTT.

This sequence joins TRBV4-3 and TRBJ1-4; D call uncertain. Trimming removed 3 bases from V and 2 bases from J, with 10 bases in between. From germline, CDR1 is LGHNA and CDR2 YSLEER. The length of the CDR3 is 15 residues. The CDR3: CASSQKFSTNEKLFF. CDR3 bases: TGCGCCAGCAGCCAGAAGTTCAGTACTAATGAAAAACTGTTTTTT.

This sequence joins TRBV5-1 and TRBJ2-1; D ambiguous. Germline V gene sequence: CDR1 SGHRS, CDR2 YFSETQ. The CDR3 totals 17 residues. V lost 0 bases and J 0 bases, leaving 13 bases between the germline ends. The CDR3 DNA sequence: TGCGCCAGCAGCTTGGGAGGCCGGATGAGCTCCTACAATGAGCAGTTCTTC. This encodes CASSLGGRMSSYNEQFF.

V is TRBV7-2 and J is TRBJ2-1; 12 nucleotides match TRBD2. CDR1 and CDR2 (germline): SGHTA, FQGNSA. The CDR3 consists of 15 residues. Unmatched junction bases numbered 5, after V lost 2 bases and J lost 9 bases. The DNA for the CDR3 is TGTGCCAGCAGCTTATCACTAGCGGGGGGAGGTGAGCAGTTCTTC. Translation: CASSLSLAGGGEQFF.

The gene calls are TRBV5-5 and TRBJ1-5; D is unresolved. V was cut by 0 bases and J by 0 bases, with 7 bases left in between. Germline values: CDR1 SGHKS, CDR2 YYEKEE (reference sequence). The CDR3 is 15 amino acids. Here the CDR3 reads CASSLASFSNQPQHF. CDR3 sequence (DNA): TGTGCCAGCAGCTTGGCAAGCTTTAGCAATCAGCCCCAGCATTTT. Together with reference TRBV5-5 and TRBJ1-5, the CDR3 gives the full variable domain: DAGVTQSPTHLIKTRGQQVTLRCSPISGHKSVSWYQQVLGQGPQFIFQYYEKEERGRGNFPDRFSARQFPNYSSELNVNALLLGDSALYLCASSLASFSNQPQHFGDGTRLSIL.

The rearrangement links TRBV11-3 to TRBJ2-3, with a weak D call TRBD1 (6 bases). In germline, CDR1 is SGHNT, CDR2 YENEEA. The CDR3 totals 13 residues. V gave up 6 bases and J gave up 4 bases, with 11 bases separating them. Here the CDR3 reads CASSYQGPDTQYF. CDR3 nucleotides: TGTGCCAGCAGTTACCAGGGGCCAGATACGCAGTATTTT.

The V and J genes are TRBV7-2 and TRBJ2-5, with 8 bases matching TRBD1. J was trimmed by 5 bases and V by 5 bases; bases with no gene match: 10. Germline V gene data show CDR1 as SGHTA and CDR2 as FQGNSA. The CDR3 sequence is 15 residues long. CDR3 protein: CASSLLGRGRETQYF. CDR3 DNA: TGTGCCAGCAGCCTCCTAGGCAGGGGGCGGGAGACCCAGTACTTC.

The CDR3 DNA reads TGTGCCAGCACCATTGCCCAGCGGTACGCGAACACCGGGGAGCTGTTTTTT. Translation: CASTIAQRYANTGELFF. V usage is TRBV28 and J usage is TRBJ2-2; D possibly corresponds to TRBD2 (5 bases). The germline CDR1 and CDR2 sequences are MDHEN and SYDVKM. The CDR3 has 17 residues. The V end was cut by 7 bases, the J end by 0 bases, with 18 bases between.

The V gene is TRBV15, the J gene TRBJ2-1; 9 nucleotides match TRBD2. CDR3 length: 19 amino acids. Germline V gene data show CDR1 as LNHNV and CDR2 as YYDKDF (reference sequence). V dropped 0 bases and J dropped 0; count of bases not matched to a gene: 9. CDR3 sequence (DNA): TGTGCCACCAGCAGAGATAAGTCGGCGGGGGGGGCCTCCTACAATGAGCAGTTCTTC. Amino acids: CATSRDKSAGGASYNEQFF.

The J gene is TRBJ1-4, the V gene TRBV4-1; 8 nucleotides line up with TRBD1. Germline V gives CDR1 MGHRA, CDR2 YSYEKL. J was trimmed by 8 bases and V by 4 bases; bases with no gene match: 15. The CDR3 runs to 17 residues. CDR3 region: CASSRINSGTGGEKLFF. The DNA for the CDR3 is TGCGCCAGCAGCCGTATAAACTCCGGGACAGGTGGGGAAAAACTGTTTTTT.

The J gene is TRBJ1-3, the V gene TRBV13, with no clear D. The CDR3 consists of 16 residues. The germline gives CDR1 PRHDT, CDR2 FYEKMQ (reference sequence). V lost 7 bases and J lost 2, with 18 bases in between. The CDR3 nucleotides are TGTGCCAGCACCATCGCGACCGGGATGGCTGGAAACACCATATATTTT. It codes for CASTIATGMAGNTIYF.

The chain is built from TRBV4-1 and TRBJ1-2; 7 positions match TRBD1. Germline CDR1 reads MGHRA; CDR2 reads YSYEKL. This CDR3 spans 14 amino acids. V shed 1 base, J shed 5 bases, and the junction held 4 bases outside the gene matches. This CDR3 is CASSQVGRGYGYTF. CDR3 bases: TGCGCCAGCAGCCAAGTAGGCAGGGGGTATGGCTACACCTTC.

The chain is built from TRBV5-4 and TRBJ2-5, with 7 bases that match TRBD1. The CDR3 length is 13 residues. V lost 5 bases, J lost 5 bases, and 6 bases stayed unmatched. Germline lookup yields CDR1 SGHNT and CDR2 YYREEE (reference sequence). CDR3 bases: TGTGCCAGCAGAAGAGACAGGGATGAGACCCAGTACTTC. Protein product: CASRRDRDETQYF.

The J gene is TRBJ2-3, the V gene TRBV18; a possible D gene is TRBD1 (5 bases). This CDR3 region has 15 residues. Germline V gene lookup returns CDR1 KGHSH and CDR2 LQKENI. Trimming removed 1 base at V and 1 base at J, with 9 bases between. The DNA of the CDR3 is TGTGCCAGCTCACCACGGACACTTCGCACAGATACGCAGTATTTT. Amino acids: CASSPRTLRTDTQYF.

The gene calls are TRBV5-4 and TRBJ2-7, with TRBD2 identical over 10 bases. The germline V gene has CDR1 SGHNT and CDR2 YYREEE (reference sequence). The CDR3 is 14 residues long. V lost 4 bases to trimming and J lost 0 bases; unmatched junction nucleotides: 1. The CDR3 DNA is TGTGCCAGCAGCGAGCGGGGGGGCTCCTACGAGCAGTACTTC. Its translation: CASSERGGSYEQYF.

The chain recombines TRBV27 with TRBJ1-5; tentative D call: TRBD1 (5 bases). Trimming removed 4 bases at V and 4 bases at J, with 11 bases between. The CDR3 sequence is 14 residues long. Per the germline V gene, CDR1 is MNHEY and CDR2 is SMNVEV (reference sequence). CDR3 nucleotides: TGTGCCAGCAGTTACAGGCAGCTTAATCAGCCCCAGCATTTT. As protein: CASSYRQLNQPQHF.

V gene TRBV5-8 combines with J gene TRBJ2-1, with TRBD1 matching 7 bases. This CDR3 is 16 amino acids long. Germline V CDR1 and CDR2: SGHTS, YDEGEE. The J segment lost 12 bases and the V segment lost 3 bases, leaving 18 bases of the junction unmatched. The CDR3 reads CASSYPDRAHNRGQFF. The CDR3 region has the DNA TGTGCCAGCAGCTATCCCGACAGGGCCCACAACCGGGGGCAGTTCTTC.